This TCR beta chain was identified during a study of regulatory T cells in long-lasting Graves disease. For the study at large: Patients newly diagnosed with Graves' had been on antithyroid drugs for under 3 months.

Looked up from germline, CDR1 is LNHDA and CDR2 is SQIVND (reference sequence). V shed 7 bases and J shed 7 bases, with 11 bases lying between them. The CDR3 is made up of 12 amino acids. CDR3 regions were amplified by Arm-PCR using iRepertoire HTBI primers to build TCR beta libraries. A single record per CDR3 protein comes from TCRdb applying MiXCR to the multiplex PCR reads. The data contain approximately 470,000 distinct CDR3 sequences, 15% to 20% of them seen just once; the ten biggest clones take up over 9%. Time point: newly diagnosed GD, antithyroid drugs for less than 3 months. PBMCs provided the RNA from which the TCR library was made. Separately, the same data were catalogued under a study of T cells in Graves' hyperthyroidism and ophthalmopathy. That paper notes: Patients showing uncontrolled infection, other autoimmune disease, pregnancy or lactation were ineligible. During a first-round RT-PCR of the TCR CDR3, the HTBI primer set was used. Most clonotypes expanded in thyroid above 0.001 were likewise present in blood.

This clonotype was obtained from a middle-aged man with Graves disease. The V call is TRBV19, the J call TRBJ2-4; weak D call: TRBD2 (5 bases). The specimen was peripheral blood mononuclear cells (PBMCs), collected at new diagnosis, from a patient treated with antithyroid drugs. The CDR3 is CASKFGENIQYF. The DNA for the CDR3 is TGTGCCAGTAAGTTCGGGGAGAACATTCAGTACTTC.